The 14 T cell receptor beta chains below were found in one sample sequenced in a study of blood T cells in healthy people across ages. Primers used in a second PCR of roughly 6 to 11 cycles were a sample-barcoded 5' primer and a J-beta primer mix. From the 5' RACE reads, TCRdb called clonotypes with MiXCR, one entry per CDR3 protein. Of about 1,400,000 distinct CDR3 sequences in the sample, approximately 60% were seen once. Input material: blood. All receptors derive from a man aged 18 to 29 in good health.

This clonotype appeared a single time. This chain links TRBV4-1 with TRBJ2-3; 9 nucleotides agree with TRBD2. The V gene's germline CDR1 is MGHRA and CDR2 YSYEKL. This CDR3 spans 15 amino acids. V trimming: 3 bases; J trimming: 4 bases; junction bases outside the gene matches: 5. The CDR3 spells CASSQGGRGSDTQYF. DNA of the CDR3: TGCGCCAGCAGCCAGGGCGGGAGGGGCTCAGATACGCAGTATTTT.

In its sample, this clonotype was seen a few times. The chain uses TRBV12-3 or TRBV12-4 and TRBJ2-1, with 9 positions matching TRBD1. J gave up 7 bases and V 3 bases, and 4 bases lay outside the gene matches. The CDR3 extends over 14 amino acids. CDR3 bases: TGTGCCAGCAGTTTCAGGGGGACAGGGAATGAGCAGTTCTTC. It translates to CASSFRGTGNEQFF.

The rearrangement uses TRBV20-1 and TRBJ2-5; possible D gene TRBD1, 6 bases. Germline values: CDR1 DFQATT, CDR2 SNEGSKA (reference sequence). The V and J ends lost 6 bases and 4 bases respectively, with 15 bases between them. This CDR3 is 13 amino acids long. In DNA form, the CDR3 reads TGCAGTGCCCGAAGACAGGAGAGAGAGACCCAGTACTTC. Protein: CSARRQERETQYF.

V usage is TRBV28 and J usage is TRBJ2-3, with D maybe TRBD1 (6 bases). This CDR3 has 14 residues. CDR1 and CDR2 from the germline V gene are MDHEN and SYDVKM. Trimming took 2 bases from V and 2 from J, leaving 8 bases between them. Here the CDR3 reads CASSLRDNTDTQYF. As DNA, the CDR3 is TGTGCCAGCAGTTTACGGGACAACACAGATACGCAGTATTTT.

The chain recombines TRBV29-1 with TRBJ2-1; D possibly matches TRBD1 or TRBD2 (6 bases each). Germline values: CDR1 SQVTM, CDR2 ANQGSEA. Trimming pared 4 bases from V and 6 bases from J, leaving 16 bases between. This CDR3 spans 14 amino acids. CDR3 DNA sequence: TGCAGCGTTGGGGGAACCAGGGGAGGCAATGAGCAGTTCTTC. This codes for CSVGGTRGGNEQFF.

V usage is TRBV7-9 and J usage is TRBJ2-7; 7 bases align to TRBD2. V shed 5 bases and J 7 bases; nucleotides not matched to a gene: 14. This CDR3 has 15 amino acids. From germline, CDR1 is SEHNR and CDR2 FQNEAQ (reference sequence). In nucleotides, the CDR3 is TGTGCCAGCAGCGATACGGGAGGAGGGTACAATGAGCAGTACTTC. Encoded protein: CASSDTGGGYNEQYF.

The J gene is TRBJ2-1, the V gene TRBV9, with TRBD2 matching over 9 bases. CDR3 length: 15 amino acids. Germline CDR1 and CDR2: SGDLS and YYNGEE. Trimming cost V 4 bases and J 7 bases; bases outside gene matches: 9. The CDR3 DNA follows: TGTGCCAGCAGCCCACTAGCGGGTTTTTCGAATGAGCAGTTCTTC. The encoded protein is CASSPLAGFSNEQFF.

This chain links TRBV12-5 with TRBJ1-1; D is unclear. Germline loops: CDR1 LGHNT, CDR2 FRNRAP. This CDR3 region has 8 residues. V was cut by 1 base and J by 12 bases, with 0 bases left in between. CDR3 DNA: TGTGCTAGTGGTTTGGCTTTCTTT. Its protein is CASGLAFF.

Comments on this clonotype: A junction boundary mismatches the germline segment, possibly from a read error. The J gene is TRBJ2-5, the V gene TRBV7-2; D possibly matches TRBD1 or TRBD2 (5 bases each). The end of the DNA aligns better with TRBJ2-7, so the J call may be wrong. The CDR3 is 15 amino acids. CDR1 and CDR2 from the germline V gene are SGHTA and FQGNSA. In DNA form, the CDR3 reads TGTGCCAACAGCTTCGACAGAGGGTTTGATAACGAGCAGTACTTC. The encoded protein is CANSFDRGFDNEQYF.

This clonotype was observed a single time. The chain combines TRBV4-2 with TRBJ1-1; 8 nucleotides align to TRBD1. J gave up 4 bases and V 7 bases, and 11 bases lay outside the gene matches. The CDR3 length is 15 residues. Germline V CDR1 and CDR2: LGHNA, YNFKEQ. The CDR3 reads CASTFSGQGGTEAFF. The CDR3 nucleotides read TGTGCCAGCACCTTCTCAGGACAGGGCGGCACTGAAGCTTTCTTT.

This clonotype has more than one count but fewer than ten. The chain links TRBV9 to TRBJ2-5; D is undetermined. The CDR3 consists of 12 residues. With 3 bases removed from V and 1 base from J, the gap between germline ends came to 4 bases. Germline CDR1 and CDR2: SGDLS and YYNGEE. The CDR3 is CASSALQETQYF. In nucleotides, the CDR3 is TGTGCCAGCAGCGCCCTCCAAGAGACCCAGTACTTC. Full variable domain (rest looked up from reference TRBV9 and TRBJ2-5): DSGVTQTPKHLITATGQRVTLRCSPRSGDLSVYWYQQSLDQGLQFLIQYYNGEERAKGNILERFSAQQFPDLHSELNLSSLELGDSALYFCASSALQETQYFGPGTRLLVL.

This chain joins TRBV6-5 and TRBJ1-2; no definite D call. Trimming removed 4 bases from V and 3 bases from J, with 12 bases in between. Germline V gene data show CDR1 as MNHEY and CDR2 as SVGAGI. This CDR3 contains 14 residues. The CDR3 DNA reads as TGTGCCAGCAGTTCAGCCCTGCAGTACTATGGCTACACCTTC. It is translated as CASSSALQYYGYTF.

The rearrangement links TRBV6-4 to TRBJ2-7; D gene ambiguous. The CDR3 has 10 residues. From germline, CDR1 is MRHNA and CDR2 SNTAGT. Trimming took 8 bases from V and 5 from J, leaving 7 bases between them. The DNA for the CDR3 is TGTGCCAGCCCGTGGGACGAGCAGTACTTC. Protein sequence: CASPWDEQYF.

The V call is TRBV20-1, the J call TRBJ2-1; 8 bases map to TRBD1. Losses at the gene ends were 3 bases for V and 7 bases for J; bases not matched to a gene: 14. CDR1 DFQATT and CDR2 SNEGSKA come from the germline V gene (reference sequence). The CDR3 is 16 residues long. The CDR3 loop is CSASLTTGELRNEQFF. The CDR3 DNA reads as TGCAGTGCTAGCCTAACGACAGGGGAATTGAGGAATGAGCAGTTCTTC.